This entry describes one TCR beta chain. Its antigen has not been determined. No base qualities exist here, and no much larger clone lies one base off it. The data belong to a study of blood T cells in healthy people across ages (dated by TCRdb to the mid-2010s). For context, the study as a whole: Template switching captured roughly one uniquely barcoded TCR beta cDNA molecule per two T cells in model experiments. Age-related changes in TCR beta repertoire diversity were measured in the study by deep sequencing normalized with unique cDNA molecular identifiers. Four age groups were formed from the donors: young (average roughly 16 years), middle-aged (approximately 42), aged (62) and long-lived (roughly 81). For two donors (one aged 18 to 29 and one aged 80 or older), the study analyzed two additional independent replicas of 1 million unique cDNA reads from the same blood draw. Paper-wide results and their limitations: Estimates of total diversity from one million sequenced T cells were regarded as lower bounds and underestimates. Donor CMV infection status was unknown, potentially confounding age-related changes in expanded clonotypes. Compared with the aged group, the long-lived group had more naive CD4+ T cells, fewer expanded clones and increased TCR diversity, suggesting age selection. As age increased, observed TCR beta diversity per million T cells dropped in a roughly linear way, and a significant reduction was already evident by age 40. The percentage of naive T cells measured by flow cytometry correlated strongly with observed TCR beta diversity. Bulk unsorted PBMC profiling prevented conclusive comparison of naive and antigen-experienced compartments.

Library preparation employed 5' RACE. These reads were obtained on an Illumina HiSeq 2500. The second PCR ran for roughly 6 to 11 cycles and used a J-beta primer mix along with a sample-barcoded 5' primer. A template-switch 5' adaptor carrying 12 random nucleotides introduced a unique molecular identifier onto each TCR beta cDNA molecule. At least 3 million CDR3-containing paired-end reads were obtained from each sample. First-strand cDNA was synthesized from all RNA with the Mint cDNA synthesis kit, primed by a TRBC-specific oligonucleotide. Following uracil-DNA glycosylase treatment, a first 18-cycle PCR with universal primers M1SS and BC2_uni_R was performed on all cDNA. In the paper's pipeline: For normalization, 1 million high-quality reads were randomly selected from each sample, with every read carrying a distinct molecular identifier. Reads sharing molecular identifiers were discarded rather than binned into consensus sequences. MiTCR, with a Q25 quality threshold and the strictest error-elimination algorithm, was used for CDR3 identification, clonotype clustering and error correction. Lower-bound total TCR beta diversity was estimated with a nonparametric unseen species model using Euler transformation. In TCRdb, the public reads were trimmed at Q25 with fastp and aligned with MiXCR, with productive beta chains retained. For every CDR3 protein sequence, its rows merge into one entry that carries the most common genes and DNA. These V and J calls rely on TCRdb rather than the paper's analysis. Across this sample there are around 1,000,000 distinct CDR3 sequences, with under 30% seen only once. Approximately 0.7% of the sample is taken by the ten largest.

Donors were roughly 40 systemically healthy Caucasian individuals from Russia aged roughly 6 to 100 years. Each donor gave 8 to 10 milliliters of peripheral blood, drawn into EDTA-treated Vacutainer tubes. Ficoll-Paque density-gradient centrifugation was used to isolate PBMCs, with at least 7 million obtained per sample. Trizol reagent was used to extract total RNA from the PBMCs, yielding at least 5.5 micrograms per sample. Naive CD45RAhigh/CD27high T cell percentages were measured by flow cytometry on a PBMC aliquot from every donor. Looking up the germline V gene (reference sequence) yields CDR1 MNHEY and CDR2 SMNVEV. The CDR3 goes from the cysteine to the phenylalanine over 17 residues. Only CDR3 DNA remains: 51 bases, in frame from the first base. V trim: 6 bases; J trim: 3 bases; unmatched bases: 11. The same data also contributed to another study, on T cells of mothers and their children. From that second study: The donors were nine systemically healthy Caucasian individuals, made up of three mothers and their six children. cDNA synthesis used all of the extracted RNA, with roughly 1.5 ug of RNA in each 15 ul reaction. In the second PCR, sample barcodes and 2-4 random nucleotides were introduced via the M1S primer. Over 8.5 million TCR beta CDR3 reads were obtained for each mother, and 2.5 million to 3 million reads were obtained for each child. Thymic selection shapes the output of TCR recombination in a similar way in related and unrelated pairs, and inherited differences have a minor effect. Related mother-child pairs always showed normalized repertoire overlap that was slightly higher than in unrelated mother-child pairs, though the difference was never significant. No persistent microchimeric T cell clones were found, with a detection sensitivity of approximately 95 clones per million clonotypes. The study used deep NGS to compare TCR beta repertoires of mothers and children, seeking features distinguishing related mother-child pairs from unrelated individuals. Mothers averaged roughly 40 +/- 4 years of age and children averaged around 11 +/- 4 years. After adapter ligation was performed with NEBNext reagents, the libraries were sequenced on an Illumina HiSeq 2000 with 100+100 nt paired-end reads. To prevent cross-contamination, the mother and child libraries were prepared one month apart and sequenced in separate runs. For each donor, somewhere between roughly 450,000 and 2,200,000 distinct TCR beta clonotypes were identified. Naive TCR beta clonotypes were estimated from low-frequency clonotypes matched to each donor's FACS-determined naive share, without sorting.

Rearrangement joined TRBV27 to TRBJ2-7; the junction holds 13 bases that match TRBD2. The sample comprised blood. The clonotype originates from a girl under 10 years old in good health. The CDR3 reads as follows: CASRRQYRTSGSYEQYF. The sequenced DNA: TGTGCCAGCAGGCGACAGTACAGGACTAGCGGGAGCTACGAGCAGTACTTC.